A selection of T cell receptor beta chains follows, all from one sample in a study of blood T cell repertoires in COVID-19. Profiling relied on immunoSEQ multiplex PCR, and the TCRdb table lists in-frame clones only, not all of them. The table records 150,000 to 200,000 clones, 85% of them present only once. Sequencing was performed on peripheral blood. These receptors were collected from a woman older than 75 with COVID-19, enrolled during active disease. The CDR3 runs from the conserved cysteine through the conserved F or W. A D gene is named only where the DNA matches it firmly. Clone size is stated in some rows and not others, as once, few, many or a class when expanded.

j_call cdr3_length clone_size v_call d_call cdr3_nt cdr3_aa
TRBJ1-5 14 - TRBV6-5 TRBD1 TGTGCCAGCAGGGGACAGGGGAGCAATCAGCCCCAGCATTTT CASRGQGSNQPQHF
TRBJ1-2 11 - TRBV19 - TGTGCCGGAGGGACGGACTATGGCTACACCTTC CAGGTDYGYTF
TRBJ2-4 16 - TRBV28 - TGTGCCAGCAGTTCGACCTCTGGACTAGCCAAAAACATTCAGTACTTC CASSSTSGLAKNIQYF
TRBJ1-5 12 - TRBV6-5 TRBD1 TGTGCCAGCGCCAGGGGGGATCAGCCCCAGCATTTT CASARGDQPQHF
TRBJ2-2 13 few TRBV18 - TGTGCCAGCTCAACTCCGCGGACCGGGGAGCTGTTTTTT CASSTPRTGELFF
TRBJ2-3 17 - TRBV5-1 TRBD2 TGCGCCAGCAGCTTGGGTCATAGCGGGAGAGACACAGATACGCAGTATTTT CASSLGHSGRDTDTQYF
TRBJ1-1 13 - TRBV3-1/TRBV3-2 - TGTGCCAGCAGCGGACAACAGGACACTGAAGCTTTCTTT CASSGQQDTEAFF
TRBJ1-2 13 - TRBV12-3/TRBV12-4 TRBD1 TGTGCCAGCAGTCCACAGGGGTTCTATGGCTACACCTTC CASSPQGFYGYTF
TRBJ2-2 14 - TRBV6-5 - TGTGCCAGTCCTCCTCCAGGGTACATCGGGGAGCTGTTTTTT CASPPPGYIGELFF
TRBJ1-1 15 - TRBV7-3 - TGTGCCAGCAGCCCGCTGGGGGGGCGTAGGACTGAAGCTTTCTTT CASSPLGGRRTEAFF
TRBJ2-2 17 - TRBV24-1 TRBD2 TGTGCCACCAGACTGACTAGCGGGAGAAGGGGCGCCGGGGAGCTGTTTTTT CATRLTSGRRGAGELFF